What follows are 20 T cell receptor beta chains derived from one specimen sequenced in a study of blood T cell repertoires in COVID-19. Here immunoSEQ multiplex PCR was the method, and the copy in TCRdb shows in-frame clones only, minus some. The data show about 190,000 clones, 70% to 85% seen once. Material: peripheral blood. Source of these receptors: a man aged 45 to 65 who had recovered from COVID-19.

This clone is large (0.1 to 1%). CDR3 bases: TGTGCCAGCAGCGTAGTCGCAGGGCCCTATGGCTACACCTTC. This translates into CASSVVAGPYGYTF. V usage is TRBV9 and J usage is TRBJ1-2; maybe TRBD1 (5 bases). CDR1 SGDLS and CDR2 YYNGEE come from the germline V gene. This CDR3 is 14 amino acids long. V lost 0 bases, J lost 4 bases, and 10 bases lay in between.

This clone was found once. V gene TRBV5-1 combines with J gene TRBJ2-2, with D tentatively TRBD2 (5 bases). Trimming pared 1 base from V and 4 bases from J, leaving 8 bases between. Germline V gene sequence: CDR1 SGHRS, CDR2 YFSETQ. This CDR3 comprises 14 residues. CDR3 protein: CASSLLAGTGELFF. In nucleotides, the CDR3 is TGCGCCAGCAGCTTGTTGGCGGGCACCGGGGAGCTGTTTTTT.

This clone was observed a handful of times. The chain carries TRBV10-1 and TRBJ2-1; a possible D gene is TRBD2 (6 bases). Germline V gene lookup returns CDR1 WNHNN and CDR2 SYGVQD (reference sequence). The V end lost 3 bases, the J end lost 0 bases, and 9 bases lay between the germline ends. CDR3 length: 15 residues. CDR3 bases: TGCGCCAGCAGTGATACCGGGAGCTCCTACAATGAGCAGTTCTTC. Translating gives CASSDTGSSYNEQFF.

In its sample, this clone was seen a few times. The chain recombines TRBV10-1 with TRBJ2-2; 7 nucleotides agree with TRBD1. This CDR3 is 17 amino acids long. Per the germline V gene, CDR1 is WNHNN and CDR2 is SYGVQD (reference sequence). The trim removed 6 bases at V and 2 bases at J, leaving 12 bases unmatched. The CDR3 sequence is CASSSIRRDSNTGELFF. CDR3 nucleotide sequence: TGCGCCAGCAGCTCGATAAGACGGGACAGTAACACCGGGGAGCTGTTTTTT.

V usage is TRBV2 and J usage is TRBJ2-1; maybe TRBD2 (6 bases). Germline loops: CDR1 SNHLY, CDR2 FYNNEI. The CDR3 consists of 16 residues. V lost 5 bases and J 0 bases, leaving 14 bases between the germline ends. CDR3 in DNA: TGTGCCAGCAGTCCTTATAGCGGCAGCTCCTACAATGAGCAGTTCTTC. Its protein product is CASSPYSGSSYNEQFF. Together with reference TRBV2 and TRBJ2-1, the CDR3 gives the full variable domain: EPEVTQTPSHQVTQMGQEVILRCVPISNHLYFYWYRQILGQKVEFLVSFYNNEISEKSEIFDDQFSVERPDGSNFTLKIRSTKLEDSAMYFCASSPYSGSSYNEQFFGPGTRLTVL.

This CDR3 reads CASRPGLAGGPVYEQYF. CDR3 sequence (DNA): TGTGCCAGCAGACCTGGACTAGCGGGAGGGCCCGTCTACGAGCAGTACTTC. The rearrangement uses TRBV27 and TRBJ2-7; 15 nucleotides agree with TRBD2. V was pared by 6 bases and J by 3 bases, with 9 bases of the junction left unmatched. CDR1 and CDR2 from the germline V gene are MNHEY and SMNVEV (reference sequence). The CDR3 loop spans 17 amino acids.

This clone was seen only once. The chain employs TRBV18 and TRBJ1-4, with a tentative D call TRBD1 (5 bases). The ends were cut back, 5 bases at V and 4 bases at J, with 17 bases in the middle. This CDR3 is 16 amino acids long. Looked up from germline, CDR1 is KGHSH and CDR2 is LQKENI. Here the CDR3 reads CASSSADSPINEKLFF. The CDR3 DNA reads as TGTGCCAGCTCATCAGCAGACAGTCCAATTAATGAAAAACTGTTTTTT.

A single count supports this clone. The rearrangement links TRBV5-4 to TRBJ2-1; 7 positions agree with TRBD2. The length of the CDR3 is 17 residues. V lost 3 bases and J lost 3; bases outside the gene matches: 12. Germline-derived CDR1 and CDR2 are SGHNT and YYREEE (reference sequence). The CDR3 loop is CASSSDAGGSYYNEQFF. CDR3 DNA sequence: TGTGCCAGCAGCTCCGACGCCGGCGGGAGTTACTACAATGAGCAGTTCTTC.

The CDR3 sequence is CASSTTGTGVVKLFF. DNA for the CDR3: TGTGCCAGTAGTACGACCGGGACAGGGGTTGTAAAACTGTTTTTT. The rearrangement links TRBV19 to TRBJ1-4; TRBD1 aligns across 10 bases. Germline CDR1 and CDR2: LNHDA and SQIVND (reference sequence). V lost 4 bases to trimming and J lost 10 bases; unmatched junction nucleotides: 9. CDR3 length: 15 residues.

The chain employs TRBV3-1 (or the pseudogene TRBV3-2) and TRBJ1-1; the D gene is possibly TRBD1 (5 bases). The ends were cut back, 4 bases at V and 1 base at J, with 13 bases in the middle. The V gene's germline CDR1 is LGHDT and CDR2 YNNKEL (reference sequence). CDR3 length: 15 amino acids. The DNA of the CDR3 is TGTGCCAGCAGCCCCCAGGGTACGGGGAACACTGAAGCTTTCTTT. It specifies CASSPQGTGNTEAFF.

The chain recombines TRBV28 with TRBJ2-1; 10 bases agree with TRBD2. The CDR3 is 16 residues long. The V gene's germline CDR1 is MDHEN and CDR2 SYDVKM. Trimming removed 5 bases from V and 8 bases from J; junction bases left unmatched: 12. CDR3 sequence (DNA): TGTGCCAGCAGTGGAGCGGGAGGGCCAAATCTCGATGAGCAGTTCTTC. It is translated as CASSGAGGPNLDEQFF. The whole variable domain, filled in from reference TRBV28 and TRBJ2-1, reads DVKVTQSSRYLVKRTGEKVFLECVQDMDHENMFWYRQDPGLGLRLIYFSYDVKMKEKGDIPEGYSVSREKKERFSLILESASTNQTSMYLCASSGAGGPNLDEQFFGPGTRLTVL.

The chain has TRBV10-3 and TRBJ2-7; TRBD1 aligns across 10 bases. V lost 5 bases, J lost 2 bases, and 3 bases stayed unmatched. This CDR3 is 14 amino acids long. The V gene's germline CDR1 is ENHRY and CDR2 SYGVKD. CDR3 amino acids: CAISRQGAAYEQYF. Here the CDR3 DNA reads TGTGCCATCAGTCGACAGGGGGCAGCCTACGAGCAGTACTTC.

The chain joins TRBV19 to TRBJ2-5; 14 positions match TRBD2. Per germline, CDR1 LNHDA and CDR2 SQIVND (reference sequence). The CDR3 loop spans 17 amino acids. Trimming at V came to 6 bases and at J to 2 bases, leaving 8 bases not matched to a gene. The CDR3 nucleotides read TGTGCCAGTAGCACACGGACTAGCGGGAGGTTACAAGAGACCCAGTACTTC. Its protein product is CASSTRTSGRLQETQYF.

This chain uses TRBV30 with TRBJ1-5, with D maybe TRBD1 (6 bases). The CDR3 length is 13 residues. The germline V gene has CDR1 GTSNPN and CDR2 SVGIG (reference sequence). Trimming removed 4 bases at V and 2 bases at J, with 9 bases between. The CDR3 sequence is CAWNAGGNQPQHF. Here the CDR3 DNA reads TGTGCCTGGAATGCAGGGGGCAATCAGCCCCAGCATTTT.

The chain is built from TRBV15 and TRBJ2-1, with 12 bases aligning to TRBD1. The CDR3 length is 14 residues. V lost 5 bases, J lost 10 bases, and 6 bases stayed unmatched. Per germline, CDR1 LNHNV and CDR2 YYDKDF (reference sequence). CDR3 nucleotides: TGTGCCACCAGCCCCGGGACAGGGGGCTTCGAGCAGTTCTTC. Protein sequence: CATSPGTGGFEQFF.

This chain joins TRBV4-1 and TRBJ2-5, with D tentatively TRBD2 (6 bases). This CDR3 region has 17 residues. Germline V lookup: CDR1 MGHRA, CDR2 YSYEKL. V lost 2 bases, J lost 2 bases, and 18 bases lay in between. CDR3 bases: TGCGCCAGCAGCCAATTAGCACTAGCCCTAGCACAAGAGACCCAGTACTTC. Amino acid sequence: CASSQLALALAQETQYF.

The chain uses TRBV29-1 and TRBJ2-3; TRBD2 might be the D (6 bases). The CDR3 is 13 residues long. The V gene lost 4 bases and the J gene lost 2 bases, with 10 bases spanning the gap. Germline lookup yields CDR1 SQVTM and CDR2 ANQGSEA. CDR3 in amino acids: CSVAGVSTDTQYF. As DNA, the CDR3 is TGCAGCGTTGCGGGAGTCTCCACAGATACGCAGTATTTT.

The chain has TRBV7-2 and TRBJ2-1; 9 bases are a match to TRBD2. This CDR3 spans 16 amino acids. Germline-derived CDR1 and CDR2 are SGHTA and FQGNSA. J lost 6 bases, V lost 0 bases, and 6 bases had no gene match. The CDR3 DNA reads TGTGCCAGCAGCTTAGCGTCTGCGGGAGGGCCCAATGAGCAGTTCTTC. The encoded protein is CASSLASAGGPNEQFF.

The chain couples TRBV14 to TRBJ1-4; 9 nucleotides align to TRBD1. Germline V CDR1 and CDR2: SGHDN, FVKESK. Unmatched junction bases numbered 9, after V lost 3 bases and J lost 7 bases. The CDR3 sequence is 16 residues long. The CDR3 DNA reads TGTGCCAGCAGCCAGCACAGGGGGCATACGGGTGAAAAACTGTTTTTT. Amino acids: CASSQHRGHTGEKLFF.

This clone was counted once. CDR3 region: CASKKDRGDEQFF. CDR3 DNA sequence: TGTGCCAGCAAAAAGGACAGGGGCGATGAGCAGTTCTTC. V and J are TRBV12-3 or TRBV12-4 and TRBJ2-1; 9 nucleotides match TRBD1. V shed 7 bases and J 8 bases; nucleotides not matched to a gene: 6. The length of the CDR3 is 13 residues.